What follows are 5 T cell receptor beta chains derived from one specimen sequenced in a study of blood T cell repertoires in COVID-19. Assay used: immunoSEQ multiplex PCR; TCRdb lists only in-frame clones, some missing. The table lists tens of thousands of clones, 85% to 90% of them singletons. The sample comprised peripheral blood. Receptors were obtained from a man aged 50 to 59 with active COVID-19.

This rearrangement joins TRBV5-6 to TRBJ2-1, with 15 bases aligning to TRBD2. Germline assignment: CDR1 SGHDT and CDR2 YYEEEE. V was pared by 4 bases and J by 8 bases, with 4 bases of the junction left unmatched. The CDR3 covers 15 residues. CDR3 nucleotides: TGTGCCAGCAGCCCGGGACTAGCGGGGGGTTATGAGCAGTTCTTC. Protein sequence: CASSPGLAGGYEQFF.

The chain joins TRBV18 to TRBJ2-3; D is unclear. Trimming pared 2 bases from V and 1 base from J, leaving 7 bases between. This CDR3 spans 14 amino acids. Germline lookup yields CDR1 KGHSH and CDR2 LQKENI. The CDR3 reads CASSPIRGTDTQYF. Written as DNA, the CDR3 is TGTGCCAGCTCACCAATTCGGGGCACAGATACGCAGTATTTT. Complete variable domain (other parts from reference TRBV18 and TRBJ2-3): NAGVMQNPRHLVRRRGQEARLRCSPMKGHSHVYWYRQLPEEGLKFMVYLQKENIIDESGMPKERFSAEFPKEGPSILRIQQVVRGDSAAYFCASSPIRGTDTQYFGPGTRLTVL.

The rearrangement joins TRBV5-1 to TRBJ2-7, with TRBD1 identical over 8 bases. The V gene end was trimmed by 2 bases and the J gene end by 3 bases; junction bases not matched to a gene: 4. This CDR3 is 14 amino acids long. Germline-derived CDR1 and CDR2 are SGHRS and YFSETQ. The CDR3 is CASSFDRGIYEQYF. CDR3 coding DNA: TGCGCCAGCAGCTTTGACAGGGGAATCTACGAGCAGTACTTC.

The chain employs TRBV25-1 and TRBJ2-2; 7 nucleotides align to TRBD2. J was trimmed by 6 bases and V by 6 bases; bases with no gene match: 7. CDR1 and CDR2 (germline): MGHDK, SYGVNS. The length of the CDR3 is 14 residues. The CDR3 spells CASRSSGLAGELFF. In nucleotides, the CDR3 is TGTGCCAGCAGAAGTAGCGGGTTAGCCGGGGAGCTGTTTTTT. Full variable domain (missing parts from reference TRBV25-1 and TRBJ2-2): EADIYQTPRYLVIGTGKKITLECSQTMGHDKMYWYQQDPGMELHLIHYSYGVNSTEKGDLSSESTVSRIRTEHFPLTLESARPSHTSQYLCASRSSGLAGELFFGEGSRLTVL.

This chain uses TRBV9 with TRBJ1-1; 7 nucleotides match TRBD1. Germline CDR1 is SGDLS and CDR2 is YYNGEE. The CDR3 has 15 amino acids. V shed 4 bases, J shed 2 bases, and the junction held 8 bases outside the gene matches. The CDR3 sequence is CASSPHRGPNTEAFF. Written as DNA, the CDR3 is TGTGCCAGCAGCCCCCACAGGGGACCAAACACTGAAGCTTTCTTT.